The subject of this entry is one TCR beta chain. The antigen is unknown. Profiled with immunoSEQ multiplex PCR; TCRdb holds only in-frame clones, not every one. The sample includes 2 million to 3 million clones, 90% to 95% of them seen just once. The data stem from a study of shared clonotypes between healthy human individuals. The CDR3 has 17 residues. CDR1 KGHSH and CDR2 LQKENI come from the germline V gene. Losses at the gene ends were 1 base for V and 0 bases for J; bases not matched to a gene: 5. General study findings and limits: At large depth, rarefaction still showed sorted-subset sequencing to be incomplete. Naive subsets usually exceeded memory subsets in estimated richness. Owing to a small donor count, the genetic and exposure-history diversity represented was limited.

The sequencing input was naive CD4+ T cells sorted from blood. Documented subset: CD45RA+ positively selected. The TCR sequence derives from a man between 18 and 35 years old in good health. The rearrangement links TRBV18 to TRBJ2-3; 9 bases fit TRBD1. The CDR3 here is CASSPRETGGSTDTQYF. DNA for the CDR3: TGTGCCAGCTCACCACGTGAGACAGGGGGAAGCACAGATACGCAGTATTTT.